The 5 T cell receptor beta chains presented below share a single source sample, sequenced in a study of human T cells and chemical hapten exposure. As for time point: patch test 1, 2 weeks after DPC sensitization. The treatment was: therapeutic diphenylcyclopropenone sensitization with weekly scalp DPC. A single record per CDR3 protein comes from TCRdb applying MiXCR to the RACE reads. This table has more than 90,000 distinct CDR3 sequences, roughly 10% appearing once. The specimen comprised whole blood, sampled in connection with sensitization to the hapten diphenylcyclopropenone (DPC). The receptor source for this set is a man between 40 and 49 years old with alopecia areata. Some clones in this sample may be carry-over from other donors' samples.

This clonotype showed up just a few times. The rearrangement joins TRBV6-1 to TRBJ2-6, with unresolved D. Trimming pared 6 bases from V and 4 bases from J, leaving 10 bases between. CDR1 MNHNS and CDR2 SASEGT come from the germline V gene. The CDR3 runs to 14 residues. The CDR3 region is CASRETGGANVLTF. DNA of the CDR3: TGTGCCAGCAGGGAGACGGGCGGGGCCAACGTCCTGACTTTC.

This clonotype was counted many times. The chain combines TRBV4-3 with TRBJ1-5; D may be TRBD1 (5 bases). Germline assignment: CDR1 LGHNA and CDR2 YSLEER. The CDR3 loop spans 14 amino acids. The V end was cut by 1 base, the J end by 5 bases, with 9 bases between. This CDR3 is CASSQGGRDQPQHF. In DNA form, the CDR3 reads TGCGCCAGCAGCCAAGGGGGCCGGGATCAGCCCCAGCATTTT.

The rearrangement joins TRBV2 to TRBJ2-7, with no clear D. CDR1 is SNHLY, CDR2 FYNNEI, per germline. V was pared by 2 bases and J by 5 bases, with 13 bases between. The CDR3 runs to 14 residues. The CDR3 loop reads CASSELRWFDEQYF. Written as DNA, the CDR3 is TGTGCCAGCAGTGAACTACGCTGGTTCGACGAGCAGTACTTC.

This clonotype was counted only a few times. V usage is TRBV28 and J usage is TRBJ2-7, with D perhaps matching TRBD1 (5 bases). CDR3 size: 13 residues. Germline CDR1 and CDR2: MDHEN and SYDVKM. The V end was cut by 4 bases, the J end by 1 base, with 8 bases between. The CDR3 spells CASSSDRSYEQYV. Written as DNA, the CDR3 is TGTGCCAGCAGTTCCGACAGATCCTACGAGCAGTACGTC.

This clonotype was recorded a few times. This chain connects TRBV4-3 to TRBJ1-2; 9 bases map to TRBD1. The V segment lost 1 base and the J segment 3 bases; nucleotides outside the gene matches: 9. Germline CDR1 is LGHNA and CDR2 is YSLEER. CDR3 length equals 17 residues. CDR3: CASSQVRDRVEYYGYTF. Written as DNA, the CDR3 is TGCGCCAGCAGCCAAGTCCGGGACAGGGTGGAGTACTATGGCTACACCTTC.